The 27 T cell receptor beta chains below come from one sample, sequenced in a study of blood T cell repertoires in COVID-19. Clones were read by immunoSEQ multiplex PCR, and TCRdb kept only the in-frame ones, dropping some. Here the sample spans about 97,000 clones, approximately 82% being singletons. The material sequenced was peripheral blood. These receptors originate from a man in his 70s with acute or convalescent COVID-19.

This chain connects TRBV18 to TRBJ1-1; 7 bases align to TRBD1. The germline CDR1 and CDR2 sequences are KGHSH and LQKENI. J was trimmed by 1 base and V by 0 bases; bases with no gene match: 8. CDR3 length equals 17 residues. Written as DNA, the CDR3 is TGTGCCAGCTCACCACCGACTCCGACAGGGAGGAACACTGAAGCTTTCTTT. As protein: CASSPPTPTGRNTEAFF.

The V gene is TRBV30, the J gene TRBJ2-3, with D maybe TRBD2 (6 bases). Germline V gene data show CDR1 as GTSNPN and CDR2 as SVGIG (reference sequence). Trimming left V 4 bases short and J 2 bases short, with 13 bases between. The length of the CDR3 is 14 residues. In DNA, the CDR3 is TGTGCCTGGAAGATAGCGGAGTACACAGATACGCAGTATTTT. Translated, it gives CAWKIAEYTDTQYF.

The chain recombines TRBV9 with TRBJ2-1; 10 bases fit TRBD2. CDR1 is SGDLS, CDR2 YYNGEE, per germline. Germline trimming cut 0 bases from V and 7 bases from J; bases unmatched to any gene: 4. This CDR3 comprises 15 residues. Written as DNA, the CDR3 is TGTGCCAGCAGCGTAGCTAGCGGGAGCGGAAATGAGCAGTTCTTC. As protein: CASSVASGSGNEQFF.

This clone has just a few counts. This chain connects TRBV29-1 to TRBJ1-2; the D is unclear. The CDR3 is 10 amino acids. From germline, CDR1 is SQVTM and CDR2 ANQGSEA. Trimming took 7 bases from V and 6 from J, leaving 9 bases between them. CDR3 DNA: TGCAGCGGGTACCAGGATGGCTACACCTTC. Its translation: CSGYQDGYTF.

V is TRBV30 and J is TRBJ1-2, with unresolved D. Germline assignment: CDR1 GTSNPN and CDR2 SVGIG (reference sequence). V gave up 1 base and J gave up 5 bases, with 17 bases separating them. The CDR3 sequence is 15 residues long. The CDR3 protein is CAWSATSLTGYGYTF. CDR3 coding DNA: TGTGCCTGGAGTGCCACCTCACTGACTGGGTATGGCTACACCTTC.

This chain links TRBV19 with TRBJ1-1; TRBD1 matches 7 bases. In germline, CDR1 is LNHDA, CDR2 SQIVND (reference sequence). The CDR3 contains 14 residues. After removal of 1 base from V and 7 bases from J, the junction contained 6 bases not matched to a gene. This chain's CDR3 is CASSIARRTGEAFF. CDR3 in DNA: TGTGCCAGTAGTATAGCCAGGAGGACAGGTGAAGCTTTCTTT.

This chain uses TRBV9 with TRBJ2-1; 14 nucleotides agree with TRBD2. The CDR3 covers 17 residues. The ends lost 2 bases at V and 6 bases at J; junction bases unmatched: 7. Per the germline V gene, CDR1 is SGDLS and CDR2 is YYNGEE. CDR3 sequence: CASSVGLAGGSGNEQFF. The CDR3 bases are TGTGCCAGCAGCGTCGGACTAGCGGGGGGTTCGGGCAATGAGCAGTTCTTC.

This sequence joins TRBV7-3 and TRBJ2-1; TRBD1 agrees at 10 bases. Trimming cost V 5 bases and J 6 bases; bases outside gene matches: 10. The CDR3 has 16 residues. Germline assignment: CDR1 SGHTA and CDR2 FQGTGA. The DNA for the CDR3 is TGTGCCAGCAGCCTGGTAACAGGGACAGGGGTCAATGAGCAGTTCTTC. Protein product: CASSLVTGTGVNEQFF.

This rearrangement joins TRBV7-3 to TRBJ2-6; 12 bases agree with TRBD2. The CDR3 length is 19 residues. V trimming: 5 bases; J trimming: 0 bases; junction bases outside the gene matches: 8. Germline CDR1 reads SGHTA; CDR2 reads FQGTGA. The CDR3 DNA follows: TGTGCCAGCAGCCCCCAGGGGGGACTAGCGGGCTCTGGGGCCAACGTCCTGACTTTC. It translates to CASSPQGGLAGSGANVLTF.

J is TRBJ2-1 and V is TRBV6-2 or TRBV6-3; TRBD1 matches at 9 bases. Germline CDR1 and CDR2: MNHEY and SVGEGT. V shed 2 bases, J shed 4 bases, and the junction held 3 bases outside the gene matches. This CDR3 is built from 15 residues. The CDR3 nucleotides are TGTGCCAGCAGTTACGCGGGACAGGGATACAATGAGCAGTTCTTC. Translated, it gives CASSYAGQGYNEQFF.

V usage is TRBV28 and J usage is TRBJ1-6; D perhaps matches TRBD1 (5 bases). The CDR3 consists of 12 residues. Trimming left V 8 bases short and J 10 bases short, with 12 bases between. CDR1 and CDR2 from the germline V gene are MDHEN and SYDVKM. In DNA form, the CDR3 reads TGTGCCAGCCAAGCGGAGGGGTCACCCCTCCACTTT. Translating it yields CASQAEGSPLHF. Drawing the rest from reference TRBV28 and TRBJ1-6, the complete variable domain is DVKVTQSSRYLVKRTGEKVFLECVQDMDHENMFWYRQDPGLGLRLIYFSYDVKMKEKGDIPEGYSVSREKKERFSLILESASTNQTSMYLCASQAEGSPLHFGNGTRLTVT.

J is TRBJ2-3 and V is TRBV5-1, with 10 positions matching TRBD2. V dropped 4 bases and J dropped 4; count of bases not matched to a gene: 9. The CDR3 covers 16 residues. Germline V lookup: CDR1 SGHRS, CDR2 YFSETQ. This CDR3 is CASSLGSSGSPDTQYF. The CDR3 bases are TGCGCCAGCAGCCTGGGGTCTAGCGGGAGTCCAGATACGCAGTATTTT. Filled out from reference TRBV5-1 and TRBJ2-3, the complete variable domain reads KAGVTQTPRYLIKTRGQQVTLSCSPISGHRSVSWYQQTPGQGLQFLFEYFSETQRNKGNFPGRFSGRQFSNSRSEMNVSTLELGDSALYLCASSLGSSGSPDTQYFGPGTRLTVL.

This clone was picked up one time. This chain connects TRBV4-1 to TRBJ2-1, with a tentative D call TRBD1 (5 bases). Between the trimmed V and J ends, which lost 1 base and 3 bases, there was a span of 13 bases. Germline CDR1 and CDR2: MGHRA and YSYEKL. This CDR3 comprises 16 residues. The CDR3, as DNA: TGCGCCAGCAGCCAAGTGGGCAGGGTAGTCTACAATGAGCAGTTCTTC. This encodes CASSQVGRVVYNEQFF.

This chain connects TRBV6-5 to TRBJ1-1; TRBD1 agrees at 7 bases. Trimming took 6 bases from V and 6 from J; bases not matched to a gene: 13. Germline loops: CDR1 MNHEY, CDR2 SVGAGI. The CDR3 contains 15 residues. CDR3 nucleotide sequence: TGTGCCAGCAGCAGACAGGGTAGAGGGGGGTCTGAAGCTTTCTTT. Its protein is CASSRQGRGGSEAFF.

This rearrangement joins TRBV7-2 to TRBJ1-2; a possible D gene is TRBD1 (5 bases). Trimming shortened V by 1 base and J by 6 bases, and 12 bases separated the two germline ends. This CDR3 is built from 14 residues. Germline CDR1 SGHTA, CDR2 FQGNSA. The DNA of the CDR3 is TGTGCCAGCAGCTTAGTTCCAGGGACTGATGGCTACACCTTC. Amino acid sequence: CASSLVPGTDGYTF.

This chain connects TRBV7-2 to TRBJ1-2; a weak D match, TRBD1 (5 bases). Germline CDR1 SGHTA, CDR2 FQGNSA. CDR3 size: 15 residues. V lost 4 bases to trimming and J lost 7 bases, with 19 bases between them. The CDR3 here is CASSSAFGGGSGYTF. DNA for the CDR3: TGTGCCAGCAGCTCCGCCTTCGGGGGGGGATCTGGCTACACCTTC.

Only one count was recorded for this clone. V usage is TRBV2 and J usage is TRBJ2-2, with TRBD1 matching 7 bases. Germline CDR1 SNHLY, CDR2 FYNNEI. Trimming took 7 bases from V and 6 from J; bases not matched to a gene: 14. CDR3 length equals 16 residues. The CDR3 protein is CASTPRGRGIAGELFF. The DNA for the CDR3 is TGTGCCAGCACCCCCAGAGGCAGGGGGATAGCCGGGGAGCTGTTTTTT.

CDR3 sequence reads: CAISASTGANTGELFF. DNA of the CDR3: TGTGCCATCAGTGCTTCGACAGGGGCAAACACCGGGGAGCTGTTTTTT. The chain recombines TRBV10-3 with TRBJ2-2, with 8 positions matching TRBD1. This CDR3 has 16 residues. Trimming removed 4 bases from V and 2 bases from J; junction bases left unmatched: 6. Per germline, CDR1 ENHRY and CDR2 SYGVKD.

The chain carries TRBV10-1 and TRBJ2-3, with TRBD2 identical over 10 bases. Looked up from germline, CDR1 is WNHNN and CDR2 is SYGVQD (reference sequence). The CDR3 sequence is 16 residues long. V shed 7 bases and J 2 bases; nucleotides not matched to a gene: 9. CDR3 residues: CASILLAGVITDTQYF. The CDR3 DNA reads TGCGCCAGCATTCTTCTAGCGGGAGTAATCACAGATACGCAGTATTTT.

This rearrangement joins TRBV7-2 to TRBJ1-1; 9 nucleotides match TRBD1. CDR3 length: 17 amino acids. V trimming: 0 bases; J trimming: 1 base; junction bases outside the gene matches: 6. Per germline, CDR1 SGHTA and CDR2 FQGNSA. The CDR3 DNA is TGTGCCAGCAGCTTAGCGGCAGAGACAGGGGGGAACACTGAAGCTTTCTTT. It encodes CASSLAAETGGNTEAFF.

The table lists this clone with a count of one. At one of its ends the junction is not consistent with the germline gene, which may arise from a read error. The same CDR3 can be traced to other DNA sequences in this sample. This chain uses TRBV7-9 with TRBJ2-1, with 13 bases aligning to TRBD2. There are 18 residues in the CDR3. Germline assignment: CDR1 SEHNR and CDR2 FQNEAQ (reference sequence). The CDR3 bases are TGTGCCAGCAGCTCCCAAGCGGGACTAGCGGGATCCTACAATGAACAGTTCTTC. It specifies CASSSQAGLAGSYNEQFF.

The chain uses TRBV2 and TRBJ2-2, with D unclear. Germline assignment: CDR1 SNHLY and CDR2 FYNNEI. The CDR3 has 15 amino acids. V was shortened by 5 bases and J by 2 bases, with 12 bases between the two germline ends. The chain's CDR3 is CASSLRRENTGELFF. The CDR3 bases are TGTGCCAGCAGTTTGAGGAGAGAAAACACCGGGGAGCTGTTTTTT.

The chain is built from TRBV7-6 and TRBJ2-3, with D perhaps matching TRBD1 (6 bases). Trimming stripped 5 bases from V and 0 bases from J, with 15 bases between. Germline-derived CDR1 and CDR2 are SGHVS and FNYEAQ. The CDR3 sequence is 16 residues long. The CDR3 DNA is TGTGCCAGCAGCGCGGACAGCCGGACTAGCACAGATACGCAGTATTTT. Protein: CASSADSRTSTDTQYF.

The rearrangement uses TRBV14 and TRBJ1-6, with 9 nucleotides matching TRBD1. V shed 4 bases, J shed 10 bases, and the junction held 8 bases outside the gene matches. CDR1 and CDR2 from the germline V gene are SGHDN and FVKESK. The CDR3 length is 15 residues. CDR3 sequence (DNA): TGTGCCAGCAGCCCAGGTCGGACAGGGGACTCACCCCTCCACTTT. Protein product: CASSPGRTGDSPLHF. Based on the CDR3 plus reference TRBV14 and TRBJ1-6, the full variable domain is EAGVTQFPSHSVIEKGQTVTLRCDPISGHDNLYWYRRVMGKEIKFLLHFVKESKQDESGMPNNRFLAERTGGTYSTLKVQPAELEDSGVYFCASSPGRTGDSPLHFGNGTRLTVT.

This clone was recorded a few times. This sequence joins TRBV19 and TRBJ1-1; tentative D call: TRBD1 (6 bases). V was trimmed by 6 bases and J by 1 base, leaving 15 bases between them. The CDR3 extends over 15 amino acids. The germline V gene encodes CDR1 LNHDA and CDR2 SQIVND (reference sequence). The CDR3 sequence: CASRLRGGENTEAFF. In DNA, the CDR3 is TGTGCCAGTAGGCTTCGAGGGGGGGAGAACACTGAAGCTTTCTTT.

The chain recombines TRBV14 with TRBJ1-2, with 8 bases fitting TRBD1. The CDR3 length is 16 residues. J lost 0 bases, V lost 2 bases, and 5 bases had no gene match. Germline CDR1 is SGHDN and CDR2 is FVKESK. As DNA, the CDR3 is TGTGCCAGCAGCCAAAGCAGGGGGCTGACTAACTATGGCTACACCTTC. This gives the protein CASSQSRGLTNYGYTF.

The chain combines TRBV19 with TRBJ2-3, with 13 positions matching TRBD2. CDR3 length equals 16 residues. From germline, CDR1 is LNHDA and CDR2 SQIVND (reference sequence). After removal of 5 bases from V and 1 base from J, the junction contained 3 bases not matched to a gene. In DNA, the CDR3 is TGTGCCAGTAGTGTCGGACTAGCGGGGGGCACAGATACGCAGTATTTT. Translated: CASSVGLAGGTDTQYF.